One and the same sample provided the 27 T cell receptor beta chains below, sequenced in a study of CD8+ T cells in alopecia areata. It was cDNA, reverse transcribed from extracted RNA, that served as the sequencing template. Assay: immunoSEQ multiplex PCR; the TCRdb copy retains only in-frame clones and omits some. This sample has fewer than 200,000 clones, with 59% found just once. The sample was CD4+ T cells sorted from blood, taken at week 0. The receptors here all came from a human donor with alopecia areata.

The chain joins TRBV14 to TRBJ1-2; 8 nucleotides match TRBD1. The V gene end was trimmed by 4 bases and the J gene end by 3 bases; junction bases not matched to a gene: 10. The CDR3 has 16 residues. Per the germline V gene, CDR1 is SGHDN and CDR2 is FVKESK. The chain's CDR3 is CASSPFSDRAHYGYTF. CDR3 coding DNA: TGTGCCAGCAGCCCCTTCTCGGACAGGGCCCACTATGGCTACACCTTC.

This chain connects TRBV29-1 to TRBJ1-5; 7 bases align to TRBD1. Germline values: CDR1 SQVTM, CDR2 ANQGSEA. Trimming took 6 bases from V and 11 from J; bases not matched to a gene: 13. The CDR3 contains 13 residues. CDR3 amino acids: CSVVEDRPMAQHF. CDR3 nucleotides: TGCAGCGTCGTCGAGGACAGGCCTATGGCCCAGCATTTT. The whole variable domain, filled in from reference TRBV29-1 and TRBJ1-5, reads SAVISQKPSRDICQRGTSLTIQCQVDSQVTMMFWYRQQPGQSLTLIATANQGSEATYESGFVIDKFPISRPNLTFSTLTVSNMSPEDSSIYLCSVVEDRPMAQHFGDGTRLSIL.

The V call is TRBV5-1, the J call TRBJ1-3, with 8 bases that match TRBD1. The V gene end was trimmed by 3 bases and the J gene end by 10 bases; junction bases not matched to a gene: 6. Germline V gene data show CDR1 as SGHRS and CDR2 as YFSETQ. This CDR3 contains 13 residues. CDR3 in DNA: TGCGCCAGCAGCTCTGGACAGGGAAGTACCATATATTTT. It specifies CASSSGQGSTIYF.

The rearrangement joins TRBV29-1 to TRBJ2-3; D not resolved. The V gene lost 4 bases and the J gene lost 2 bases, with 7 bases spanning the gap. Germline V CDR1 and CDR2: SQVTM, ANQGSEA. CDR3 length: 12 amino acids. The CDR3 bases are TGCAGCGTTGCAACAGCCACAGATACGCAGTATTTT. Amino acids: CSVATATDTQYF.

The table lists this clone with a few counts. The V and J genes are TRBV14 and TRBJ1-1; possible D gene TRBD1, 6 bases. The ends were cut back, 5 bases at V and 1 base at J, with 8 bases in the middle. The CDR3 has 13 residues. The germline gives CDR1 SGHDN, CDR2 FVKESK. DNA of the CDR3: TGTGCCAGCAGCGGACAGTCGAACACTGAAGCTTTCTTT. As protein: CASSGQSNTEAFF.

This CDR3 is CASRSGQGTEAFF. The CDR3, as DNA: TGTGCCAGCCGATCGGGACAGGGCACTGAAGCTTTCTTT. The chain links TRBV28 to TRBJ1-1; 9 positions agree with TRBD1. CDR3 length: 13 residues. Trimming cost V 8 bases and J 4 bases; bases outside gene matches: 5. In germline, CDR1 is MDHEN, CDR2 SYDVKM.

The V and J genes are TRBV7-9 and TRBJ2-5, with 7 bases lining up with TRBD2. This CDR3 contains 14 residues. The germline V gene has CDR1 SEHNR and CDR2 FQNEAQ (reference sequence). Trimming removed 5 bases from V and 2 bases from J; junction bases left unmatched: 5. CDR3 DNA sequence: TGTGCCAGCAGCCCCCGGGAGGAACAAGAGACCCAGTACTTC. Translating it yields CASSPREEQETQYF.

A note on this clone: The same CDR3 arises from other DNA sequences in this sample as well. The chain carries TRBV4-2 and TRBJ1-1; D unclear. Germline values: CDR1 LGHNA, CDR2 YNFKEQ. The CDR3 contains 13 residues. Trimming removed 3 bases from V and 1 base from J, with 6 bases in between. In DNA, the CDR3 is TGTGCCAGCAGCCACGTCCCGAACACTGAAGCTTTCTTT. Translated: CASSHVPNTEAFF.

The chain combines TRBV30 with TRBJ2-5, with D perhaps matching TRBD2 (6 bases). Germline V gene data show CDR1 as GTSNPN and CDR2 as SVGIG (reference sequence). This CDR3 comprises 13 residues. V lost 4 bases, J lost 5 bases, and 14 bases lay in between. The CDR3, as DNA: TGTGCCTGGAAGGTGCGGGGTTATGAGACCCAGTACTTC. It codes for CAWKVRGYETQYF.

This CDR3 reads CASSCRDRDNEQFF. DNA for the CDR3: TGTGCCAGCAGCTGTCGGGACAGGGACAATGAGCAGTTCTTC. This rearrangement joins TRBV13 to TRBJ2-1; 9 bases map to TRBD1. CDR1 is PRHDT and CDR2 is FYEKMQ in the germline V gene (reference sequence). The CDR3 spans 14 residues. Losses at the gene ends were 4 bases for V and 5 bases for J; bases not matched to a gene: 3.

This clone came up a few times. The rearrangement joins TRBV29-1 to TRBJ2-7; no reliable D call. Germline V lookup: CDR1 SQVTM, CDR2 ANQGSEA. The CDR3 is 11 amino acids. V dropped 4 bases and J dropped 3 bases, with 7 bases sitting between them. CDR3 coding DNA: TGCAGCGTTGGGAAGAGCTACGAGCAGTACTTC. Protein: CSVGKSYEQYF.

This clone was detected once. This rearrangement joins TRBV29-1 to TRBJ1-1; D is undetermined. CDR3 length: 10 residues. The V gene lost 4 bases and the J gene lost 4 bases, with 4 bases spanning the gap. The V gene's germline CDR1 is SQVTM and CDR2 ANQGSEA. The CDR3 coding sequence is TGCAGCGTTGTGGCCACTGAAGCTTTCTTT. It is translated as CSVVATEAFF.

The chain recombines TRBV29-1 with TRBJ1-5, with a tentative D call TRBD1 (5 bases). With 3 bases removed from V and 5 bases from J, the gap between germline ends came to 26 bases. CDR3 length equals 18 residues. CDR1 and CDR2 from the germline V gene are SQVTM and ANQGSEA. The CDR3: CSVDQSCWGRDCYQPQHF. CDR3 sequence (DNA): TGCAGCGTTGACCAAAGTTGTTGGGGCCGTGATTGTTATCAGCCCCAGCATTTT.

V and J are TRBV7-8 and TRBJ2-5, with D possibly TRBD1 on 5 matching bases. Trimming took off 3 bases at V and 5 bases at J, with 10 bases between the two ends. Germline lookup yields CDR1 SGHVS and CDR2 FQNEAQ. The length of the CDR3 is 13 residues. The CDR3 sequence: CASSLGPAETQYF. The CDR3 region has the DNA TGTGCCAGCAGCTTGGGGCCAGCCGAGACCCAGTACTTC.

CDR3 in amino acids: CASSLSGYSNQPQHF. CDR3 coding DNA: TGTGCCAGCAGCTTGTCGGGGTATAGCAATCAGCCCCAGCATTTT. The chain joins TRBV5-6 to TRBJ1-5; D unclear. V was trimmed by 1 base and J by 0 bases, leaving 8 bases between them. This CDR3 is 15 amino acids long. CDR1 is SGHDT and CDR2 is YYEEEE in the germline V gene.

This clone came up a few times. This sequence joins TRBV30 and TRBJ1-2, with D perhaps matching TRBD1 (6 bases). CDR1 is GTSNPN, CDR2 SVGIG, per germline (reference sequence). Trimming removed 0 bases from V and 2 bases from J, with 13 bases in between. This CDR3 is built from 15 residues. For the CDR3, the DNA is TGTGCCTGGAGTGTATATCAGGGGATAAACTATGGCTACACCTTC. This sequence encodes CAWSVYQGINYGYTF. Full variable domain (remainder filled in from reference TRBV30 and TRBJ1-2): SQTIHQWPATLVQPVGSPLSLECTVEGTSNPNLYWYRQAAGRGLQLLFYSVGIGQISSEVPQNLSASRPQDRQFILSSKKLLLSDSGFYLCAWSVYQGINYGYTFGSGTRLTVV.

CDR3 DNA: TGTGCCAGCAGCATAAGGAAAGAGACCCAGTACTTC. Translating gives CASSIRKETQYF. The chain links TRBV5-6 to TRBJ2-5; D is uncertain. The V end was cut by 4 bases, the J end by 3 bases, with 7 bases between. Germline CDR1 is SGHDT and CDR2 is YYEEEE. The CDR3 is 12 amino acids.

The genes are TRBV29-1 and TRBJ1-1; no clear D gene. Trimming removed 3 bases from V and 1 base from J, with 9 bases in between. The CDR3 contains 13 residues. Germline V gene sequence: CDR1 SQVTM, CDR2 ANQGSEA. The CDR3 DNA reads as TGCAGCGTTGATATCAGCCAGAACACTGAAGCTTTCTTT. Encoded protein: CSVDISQNTEAFF. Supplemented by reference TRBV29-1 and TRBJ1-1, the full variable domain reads SAVISQKPSRDICQRGTSLTIQCQVDSQVTMMFWYRQQPGQSLTLIATANQGSEATYESGFVIDKFPISRPNLTFSTLTVSNMSPEDSSIYLCSVDISQNTEAFFGQGTRLTVV.

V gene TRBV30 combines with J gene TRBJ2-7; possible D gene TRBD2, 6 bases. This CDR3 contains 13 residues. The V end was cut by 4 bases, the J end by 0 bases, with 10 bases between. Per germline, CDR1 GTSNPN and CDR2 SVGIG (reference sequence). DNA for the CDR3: TGTGCCTGGACGGCGGGGCCCTCCTACGAGCAGTACTTC. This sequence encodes CAWTAGPSYEQYF.

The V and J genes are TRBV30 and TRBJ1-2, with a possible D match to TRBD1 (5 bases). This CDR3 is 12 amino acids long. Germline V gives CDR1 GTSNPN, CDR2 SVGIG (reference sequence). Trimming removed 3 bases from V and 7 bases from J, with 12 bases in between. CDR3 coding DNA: TGTGCCTGGAGCCCCTCAAGGGGTGGCTACACCTTC. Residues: CAWSPSRGGYTF.

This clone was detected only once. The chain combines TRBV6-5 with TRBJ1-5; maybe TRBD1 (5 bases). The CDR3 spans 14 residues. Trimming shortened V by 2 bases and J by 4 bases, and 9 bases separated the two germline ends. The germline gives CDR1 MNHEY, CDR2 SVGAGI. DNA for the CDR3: TGTGCCAGCAGTTACAGCAGGGTTAATCAGCCCCAGCATTTT. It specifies CASSYSRVNQPQHF.

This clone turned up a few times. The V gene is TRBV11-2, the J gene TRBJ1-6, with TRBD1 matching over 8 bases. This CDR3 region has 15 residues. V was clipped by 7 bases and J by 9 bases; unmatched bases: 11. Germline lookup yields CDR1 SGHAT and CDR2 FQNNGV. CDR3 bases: TGTGCCAGCACCACCGGGAGGCAGGGGGCTTCACCCCTCCACTTT. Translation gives CASTTGRQGASPLHF.

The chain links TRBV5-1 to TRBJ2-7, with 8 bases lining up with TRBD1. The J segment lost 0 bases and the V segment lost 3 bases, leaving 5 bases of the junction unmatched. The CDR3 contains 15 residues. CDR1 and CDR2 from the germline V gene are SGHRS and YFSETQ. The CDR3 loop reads CASSSGQGPSYEQYF. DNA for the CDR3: TGCGCCAGCAGCTCAGGACAGGGACCCTCCTACGAGCAGTACTTC.

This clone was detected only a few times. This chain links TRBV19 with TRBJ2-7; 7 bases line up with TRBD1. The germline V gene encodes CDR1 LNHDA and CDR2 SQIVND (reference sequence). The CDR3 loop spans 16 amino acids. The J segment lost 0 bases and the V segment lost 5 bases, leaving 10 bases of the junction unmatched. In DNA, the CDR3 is TGTGCCAGTAGTGCCCCCCGGGACAGATACTCCTACGAGCAGTACTTC. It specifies CASSAPRDRYSYEQYF.

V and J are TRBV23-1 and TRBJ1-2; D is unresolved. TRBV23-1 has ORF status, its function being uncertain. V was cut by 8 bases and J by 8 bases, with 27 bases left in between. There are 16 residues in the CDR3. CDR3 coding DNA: TGCGCCAGCGGACCGGGTCCTTGGGAAGGCCCAAAGGGCTACACCTTC. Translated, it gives CASGPGPWEGPKGYTF.

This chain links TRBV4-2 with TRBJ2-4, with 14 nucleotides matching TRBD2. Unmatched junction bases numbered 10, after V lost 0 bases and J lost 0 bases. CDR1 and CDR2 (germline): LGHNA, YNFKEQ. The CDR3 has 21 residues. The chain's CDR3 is CASSQEGVGLAGELAKNIQYF. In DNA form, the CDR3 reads TGTGCCAGCAGCCAAGAAGGCGTGGGACTAGCGGGGGAGCTAGCCAAAAACATTCAGTACTTC.

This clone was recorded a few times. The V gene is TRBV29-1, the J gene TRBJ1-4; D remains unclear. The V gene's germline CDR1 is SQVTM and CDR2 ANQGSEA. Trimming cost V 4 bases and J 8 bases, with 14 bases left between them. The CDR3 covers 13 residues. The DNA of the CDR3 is TGCAGCGTTGGGCCTCTCAGTGGCGAAAAACTGTTTTTT. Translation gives CSVGPLSGEKLFF.